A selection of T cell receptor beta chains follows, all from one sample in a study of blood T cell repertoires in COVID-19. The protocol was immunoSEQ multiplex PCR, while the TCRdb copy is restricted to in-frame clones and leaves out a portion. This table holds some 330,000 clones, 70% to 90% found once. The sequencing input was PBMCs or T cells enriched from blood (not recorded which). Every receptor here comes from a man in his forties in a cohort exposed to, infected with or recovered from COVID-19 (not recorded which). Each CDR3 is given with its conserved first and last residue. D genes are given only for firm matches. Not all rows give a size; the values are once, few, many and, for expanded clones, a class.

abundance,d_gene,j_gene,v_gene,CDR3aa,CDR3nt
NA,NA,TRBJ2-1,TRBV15,CATSRDTSGSYNEQFF,TGTGCCACCAGCAGAGATACAAGCGGGTCCTACAATGAGCAGTTCTTC
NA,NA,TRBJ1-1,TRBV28,CASREAGRGYTEAFF,TGTGCCAGCAGAGAGGCAGGGAGGGGATACACTGAAGCTTTCTTT
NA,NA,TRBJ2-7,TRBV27,CASSKQVSYEQYF,TGTGCCAGCAGTAAACAGGTCTCCTACGAGCAGTACTTC
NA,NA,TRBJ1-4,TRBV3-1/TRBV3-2,CASSLSEKLFF,TGTGCCAGCAGCCTTAGTGAAAAACTGTTTTTT
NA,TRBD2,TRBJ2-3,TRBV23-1,CASSPKPSGLGDTQYF,TGCGCCAGCAGTCCCAAACCTAGCGGATTAGGAGATACGCAGTATTTT
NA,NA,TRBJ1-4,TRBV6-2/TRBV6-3,CASSYPRGTQEKLFF,TGTGCCAGCAGTTACCCCCGGGGTACTCAAGAAAAACTGTTTTTT
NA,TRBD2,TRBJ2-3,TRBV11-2,CASSLVWVAGSTDTQYF,TGTGCCAGCAGCTTAGTGTGGGTAGCGGGCAGCACAGATACGCAGTATTTT
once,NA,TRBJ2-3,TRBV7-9,CASSTSSTDTQYF,TGTGCCAGCAGTACATCCAGCACAGATACGCAGTATTTT
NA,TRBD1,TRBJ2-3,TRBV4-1,CASSQGTRQGFSDPSTDTQYF,TGCGCCAGCAGCCAAGGTACTAGACAGGGATTCAGCGATCCTAGCACAGATACGCAGTATTTT
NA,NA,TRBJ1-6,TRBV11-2,CASSSDRSSYNSPLHF,TGTGCCAGCAGCTCCGACAGGAGCTCCTATAATTCACCCCTCCACTTT
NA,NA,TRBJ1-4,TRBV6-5,CASSPGFREKLFF,TGTGCCAGCAGTCCAGGGTTTCGCGAAAAACTGTTTTTT
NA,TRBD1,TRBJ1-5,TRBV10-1,CASSGHARGQGRNQPQHF,TGCGCCAGCAGTGGGCACGCCCGGGGACAGGGCCGCAATCAGCCCCAGCATTTT
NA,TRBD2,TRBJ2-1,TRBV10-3,CATHPASGGNEQFF,TGTGCCACCCACCCGGCTAGCGGGGGCAATGAGCAGTTCTTC
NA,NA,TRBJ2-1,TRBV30,CAWSPASYEQFF,TGTGCCTGGAGTCCCGCTAGTTATGAGCAGTTCTTC
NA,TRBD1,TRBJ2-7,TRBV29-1,CSVARAGGSDEQYF,TGCAGCGTTGCACGGGCAGGGGGTAGCGACGAGCAGTACTTC
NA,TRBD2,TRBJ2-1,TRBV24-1,CATSASGTSGRDEQFF,TGTGCCACCAGTGCCTCCGGGACTAGCGGGAGGGATGAGCAGTTCTTC
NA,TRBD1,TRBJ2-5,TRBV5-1,CASSLAGTGGGGETQYF,TGCGCCAGCAGCTTGGCCGGGACAGGGGGCGGCGGGGAGACCCAGTACTTC
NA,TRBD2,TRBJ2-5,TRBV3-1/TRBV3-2,CASSPGAGVLETQYF,TGTGCCAGCAGCCCTGGAGCGGGAGTACTGGAGACCCAGTACTTC
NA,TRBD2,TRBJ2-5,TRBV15,CATSRTLVRREGQETQYF,TGTGCCACCAGCAGAACTCTAGTTCGGCGGGAGGGTCAAGAGACCCAGTACTTC
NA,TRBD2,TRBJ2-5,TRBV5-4,CASSWGLAGQETQYF,TGTGCCAGCAGCTGGGGACTAGCGGGACAAGAGACCCAGTACTTC
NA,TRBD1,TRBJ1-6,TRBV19,CASRPGQGLGSPLHF,TGTGCCAGTAGACCGGGACAGGGGTTGGGTTCACCCCTCCACTTT
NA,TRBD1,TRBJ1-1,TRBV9,CASSVEVWDREAAFF,TGTGCCAGCAGCGTAGAGGTATGGGACAGGGAGGCTGCTTTCTTT
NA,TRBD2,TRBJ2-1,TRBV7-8,CASRLLAGIGAYNEQFF,TGTGCCAGCAGACTATTAGCGGGAATAGGCGCCTACAATGAGCAGTTCTTC
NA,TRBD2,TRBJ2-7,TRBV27,CATGLAGSYEQYF,TGTGCCACGGGACTAGCGGGATCCTACGAGCAGTACTTC
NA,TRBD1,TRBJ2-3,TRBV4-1,CASSQDGTGDTQYF,TGCGCCAGCAGCCAAGACGGGACAGGAGATACGCAGTATTTT
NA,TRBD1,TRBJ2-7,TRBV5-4,CASSYGQGEVEYF,TGTGCCAGCAGCTATGGACAGGGAGAAGTAGAGTACTTC
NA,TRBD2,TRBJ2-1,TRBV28,CASSVAGESDEQFF,TGTGCCAGCAGTGTAGCGGGAGAATCCGATGAGCAGTTCTTC